This T cell receptor (beta chain) came from a study of blood T cell repertoires in COVID-19. Study information: Researchers got acute and convalescent COVID-19 samples from the United States, Italy and Spain. T cells, B-cell-depleted T cells, or PBMCs provided the cDNA or gDNA that served as material.

As handled by the study authors: Reference gene primers were amplified, and this amplification served to estimate nucleated cell counts. Sequencing used immunoSEQ multiplex PCR; TCRdb keeps in-frame clones, though not all of them. The V and J calls and the clone size are those of that table, but D and trimming were determined from the DNA. The data show around 140,000 clones, around 90% seen once. Trimming stripped 2 bases from V and 4 bases from J, with 19 bases between. The CDR3 sequence is 16 residues long. Germline V lookup: CDR1 SGHDT, CDR2 YYEEEE. The sequencing input was peripheral blood. The origin of this receptor is a man between 70 and 80 years old with acute or convalescent COVID-19. The chain employs TRBV5-6 and TRBJ2-7; D is perhaps TRBD2 (5 bases). CDR3 coding DNA: TGTGCCAGCAGCTTTCAAGGGAGTCCTCACCTTTACGAGCAGTACTTC. As protein: CASSFQGSPHLYEQYF.